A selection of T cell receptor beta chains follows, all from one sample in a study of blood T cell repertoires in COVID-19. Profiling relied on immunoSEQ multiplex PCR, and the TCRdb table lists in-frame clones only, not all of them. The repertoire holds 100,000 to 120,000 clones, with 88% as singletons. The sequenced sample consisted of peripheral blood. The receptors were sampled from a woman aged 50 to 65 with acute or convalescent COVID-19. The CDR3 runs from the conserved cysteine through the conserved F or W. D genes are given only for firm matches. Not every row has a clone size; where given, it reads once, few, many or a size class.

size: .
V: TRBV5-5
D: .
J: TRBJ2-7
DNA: TGTGCCAGCAGTCCCCGGGAGTTGCCTAACTCCGAGCAGTACTTC
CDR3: CASSPRELPNSEQYF

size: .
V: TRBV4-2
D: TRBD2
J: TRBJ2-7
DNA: TGTGCCAGCAGCCAAGAAGGGACTAGCGGGACCGAGCAGTACTTC
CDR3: CASSQEGTSGTEQYF

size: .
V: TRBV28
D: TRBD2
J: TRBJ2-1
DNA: TGTGCCAGCAGCCAGAGCGGGAGCTCCTACAATGAGCAGTTCTTC
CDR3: CASSQSGSSYNEQFF

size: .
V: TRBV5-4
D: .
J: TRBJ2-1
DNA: TGTGCCAGCAGCTTGGAAAACCTCTCCGGCAATGAGCAGTTCTTC
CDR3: CASSLENLSGNEQFF

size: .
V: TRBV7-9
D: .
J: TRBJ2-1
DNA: TGTGCCAGCAGCAGGGAGGGGGACAATGAGCAGTTCTTC
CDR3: CASSREGDNEQFF

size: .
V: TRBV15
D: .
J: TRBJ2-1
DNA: TGTGCCACCAGCAGAGATCTCGGGCAGTTAGGTGCAGGGGTTCAGAGTGAGCAGTTCTTC
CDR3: CATSRDLGQLGAGVQSEQFF

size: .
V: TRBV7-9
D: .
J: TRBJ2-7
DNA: TGTGCCAGCAGCTTAGCCCCTAGTTCCGAGCAGTACTTC
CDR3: CASSLAPSSEQYF

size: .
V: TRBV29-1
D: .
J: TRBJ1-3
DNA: TGCAGCGTTGCGTTTGGAAACACCATATATTTT
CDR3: CSVAFGNTIYF

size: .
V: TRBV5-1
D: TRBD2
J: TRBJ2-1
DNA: TGCGCCAGCAGCTTCCTAGCGGGGGTTAATGAGCAGTTCTTC
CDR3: CASSFLAGVNEQFF

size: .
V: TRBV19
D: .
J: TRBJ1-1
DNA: TGTGCCAGTAGTATCCAGTCCAATGAAGCTTTCTTT
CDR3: CASSIQSNEAFF

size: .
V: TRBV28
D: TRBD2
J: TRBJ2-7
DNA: TGTGCCGCGGCTGGGGGGGTCACGTCCTACGAGCAGTACTTC
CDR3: CAAAGGVTSYEQYF

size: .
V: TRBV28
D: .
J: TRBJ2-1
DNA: TGTGCCAGCAGTGGCCGCTGGAATGAGCAGTTCTTC
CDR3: CASSGRWNEQFF

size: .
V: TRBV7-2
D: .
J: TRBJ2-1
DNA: TGTGCCAGCAGTCGGGCGGGCGCATACAATGAGCAGTTCTTC
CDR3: CASSRAGAYNEQFF

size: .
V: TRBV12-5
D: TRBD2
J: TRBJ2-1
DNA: TGTGCTAGTGGCCCTGGACTAGCGGCCAATGAGCAGTTCTTC
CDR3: CASGPGLAANEQFF

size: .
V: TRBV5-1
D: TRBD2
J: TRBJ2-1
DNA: TGCGCCAGCAGCTTTAAGACTAGCGGGAGGAGGGAATACAATGAGCAGTTCTTC
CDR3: CASSFKTSGRREYNEQFF

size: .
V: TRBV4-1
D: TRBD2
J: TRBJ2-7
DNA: TGCGCCAGCAGCCAAGGGAGGGGACTAGCGGACTACGAGCAGTACTTC
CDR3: CASSQGRGLADYEQYF

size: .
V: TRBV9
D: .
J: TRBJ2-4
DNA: TGTGCCAGCAGCGTGGGGCTAGTCAAAAACATTCAGTACTTC
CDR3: CASSVGLVKNIQYF

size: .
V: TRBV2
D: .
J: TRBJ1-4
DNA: TGTGCCAGCAGTGAACCTAAGGGGGGGGTTAATGAAAAACTGTTTTTT
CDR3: CASSEPKGGVNEKLFF

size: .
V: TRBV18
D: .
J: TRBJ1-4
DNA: TGTGCCAGCTCACCCGGTGGGGGGGACGAAAAACTGTTTTTT
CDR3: CASSPGGGDEKLFF

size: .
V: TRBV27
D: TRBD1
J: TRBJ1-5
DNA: TGTGCCAGCAGTTTAGCAGGGGGTAACAATCAGCCCCAGCATTTT
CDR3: CASSLAGGNNQPQHF

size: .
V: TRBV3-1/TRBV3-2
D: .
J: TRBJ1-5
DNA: TGTGCCAGCAGCCTGTCAGGAAGCAATCAGCCCCAGCATTTT
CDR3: CASSLSGSNQPQHF

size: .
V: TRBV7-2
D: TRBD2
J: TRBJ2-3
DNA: TGTGCCAGCAGGTTTAGCGGGGCGAGCACAGATACGCAGTATTTT
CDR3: CASRFSGASTDTQYF

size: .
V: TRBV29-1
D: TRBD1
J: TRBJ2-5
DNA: TGCAGCGCCGGACAGGGGGGAGAGACCCAGTACTTC
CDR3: CSAGQGGETQYF

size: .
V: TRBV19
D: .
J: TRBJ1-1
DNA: TGTGCCAGTAGTTTAGAGACAGGAGCGTACACTGAAGCTTTCTTT
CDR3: CASSLETGAYTEAFF

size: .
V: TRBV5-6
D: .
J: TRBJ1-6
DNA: TGTGCCAGCAGCTTGGTCAGGGCCGGTTCACCCCTCCACTTT
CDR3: CASSLVRAGSPLHF

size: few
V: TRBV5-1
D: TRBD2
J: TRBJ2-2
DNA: TGCGCCAGCAGCGCCGGAGGGAGGGTCGTCACCGGGGAGCTGTTTTTT
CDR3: CASSAGGRVVTGELFF

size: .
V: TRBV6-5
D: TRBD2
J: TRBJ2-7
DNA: TGTGCCAGCAGTTACTCGTCGCTAGCGGGAGGAAACGAGCAGTACTTC
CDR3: CASSYSSLAGGNEQYF

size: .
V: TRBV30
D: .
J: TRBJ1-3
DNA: TGTGCCTGGAGAGCACGACGGGACACCTCTGGAAACACCATATATTTT
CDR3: CAWRARRDTSGNTIYF